This T cell receptor beta chain derives from a study of identical twins. TCRdb re-called the 5' RACE reads with MiXCR, one entry per CDR3 protein. Altogether roughly 500,000 distinct CDR3 sequences are present, 20% to 25% being singletons, with the ten largest covering around 1%. Germline V gives CDR1 LGHNA, CDR2 YSLEER. This CDR3 is 17 amino acids long. J was trimmed by 4 bases and V by 4 bases; bases with no gene match: 10. The same specimen was also included in a second study, on T cells expressing NK-cell markers.

The chain joins TRBV4-3 to TRBJ2-3; 11 bases are shared with TRBD1. The TCR sequence derives from a woman aged 18-29 years in good health. Sequencing used CD4+ T cells sorted from blood. The CDR3 DNA follows: TGCGCCAGCAGCCTTCTAGCGGGACAGGGGGGCGCAGATACGCAGTATTTT. Its protein product is CASSLLAGQGGADTQYF.